The rows below give T cell receptor beta chains drawn from one sample of a study of T cells in Graves' hyperthyroidism and ophthalmopathy. TCRdb recomputed calls from the multiplex PCR reads with MiXCR, one row per CDR3 protein. The sample has approximately 300,000 distinct CDR3 sequences; roughly 19% are singletons. Sequencing was done on a sample of blood. These receptors were obtained from a man between 45 and 60 years old with Graves' ophthalmopathy. Each CDR3 is given with its conserved first and last residue. The D gene is left open where the match is weak. Not all rows give a size; the values are once, few, many and, for expanded clones, a class.

TRBJ2-5 | . | TRBV18 | many | CASSPIRGGETQYF | TGTGCCAGCTCACCAATCCGTGGGGGAGAGACCCAGTACTTC
TRBJ2-7 | . | TRBV3-1 | . | CASSQSNEQYF | TGTGCCAGCAGCCAATCAAACGAGCAGTACTTC
TRBJ2-2 | . | TRBV11-2 | many | CASSLEMVTGELFF | TGTGCCAGCAGCTTAGAAATGGTTACCGGGGAGCTGTTTTTT
TRBJ2-6 | . | TRBV14 | . | CASSQDLGRANVLTF | TGTGCCAGCAGCCAAGATCTAGGCAGGGCCAACGTCCTGACTTTC
TRBJ2-2 | TRBD2 | TRBV5-1 | many | CASSSGLGANTGELFF | TGCGCCAGCAGCTCAGGACTAGGCGCGAACACCGGGGAGCTGTTTTTT
TRBJ1-2 | . | TRBV7-2 | few | CASSAGTREISGYTF | TGTGCCAGCAGCGCCGGGACAAGAGAAATTTCGGGCTACACCTTC
TRBJ2-2 | . | TRBV5-1 | . | CASSLGASGELFF | TGCGCCAGCAGCTTAGGGGCCAGCGGGGAGCTGTTTTTT
TRBJ2-1 | . | TRBV10-3 | few | CAIRWDAAQFF | TGTGCCATTCGTTGGGACGCAGCGCAGTTCTTC
TRBJ2-7 | . | TRBV29-1 | many | CSVRREQGYEQYF | TGCAGCGTCAGAAGGGAGCAAGGCTACGAGCAGTACTTC
TRBJ1-6 | TRBD1 | TRBV27 | . | CASRIQGARSPLHF | TGTGCCAGCAGAATACAGGGGGCAAGGTCACCCCTCCACTTT
TRBJ1-5 | TRBD1 | TRBV12-3/TRBV12-4 | . | CASSLVPGGGQPQHF | TGTGCCAGCAGTTTAGTTCCAGGGGGCGGTCAGCCCCAGCATTTT
TRBJ2-1 | TRBD2 | TRBV11-2 | many | CASSTTGGGSPSNEQFF | TGTGCCAGCAGCACTACTGGTGGCGGGAGCCCATCCAATGAGCAGTTCTTC
TRBJ2-1 | . | TRBV29-1 | many | CSVEQSSDSYNEQFF | TGCAGCGTTGAACAGTCGTCAGACTCCTACAATGAGCAGTTCTTC
TRBJ2-2 | TRBD1 | TRBV15 | . | CATSSPGQSTGELFF | TGTGCCACCAGCAGCCCGGGACAGAGCACCGGGGAGCTGTTTTTT
TRBJ1-1 | . | TRBV12-3/TRBV12-4 | many | CASSLGRGTEAFF | TGTGCCAGCAGTTTAGGGAGGGGCACTGAAGCTTTCTTT
TRBJ2-1 | . | TRBV24-1 | . | CATSDPGQGSRNEQFF | TGTGCCACCAGTGATCCCGGCCAGGGCAGTAGGAATGAGCAGTTCTTC
TRBJ1-2 | . | TRBV30 | many | CARGGGYGYTF | TGTGCCAGAGGCGGAGGTTATGGCTACACCTTC
TRBJ2-7 | . | TRBV29-1 | . | CSVEGDTLPYEQYF | TGCAGCGTTGAAGGGGACACTCTCCCCTACGAGCAGTACTTC
TRBJ2-5 | . | TRBV12-3/TRBV12-4 | many | CASKPQSLKEETQYF | TGTGCCAGCAAGCCCCAGTCCCTCAAAGAAGAGACCCAGTACTTC
TRBJ2-7 | . | TRBV7-9 | few | CASSLLVGGPHEQYF | TGTGCCAGCAGCTTATTGGTCGGTGGCCCACACGAGCAGTACTTC
TRBJ2-3 | . | TRBV7-8 | many | CASSFWGLSTDTQYF | TGTGCCAGCAGCTTCTGGGGGCTAAGCACAGATACGCAGTATTTT
TRBJ2-3 | TRBD2 | TRBV28 | few | CASSRLAGGGTDTQYF | TGTGCCAGCAGCCGACTAGCGGGAGGCGGCACAGATACGCAGTATTTT
TRBJ2-5 | . | TRBV6-1 | . | CASSTPGGGETQYF | TGTGCCAGCAGCACGCCAGGGGGGGGAGAGACCCAGTACTTC
TRBJ2-1 | . | TRBV5-5 | many | CASSPLGDNEQFF | TGTGCCAGCAGCCCTCTCGGGGACAATGAGCAGTTCTTC
TRBJ2-5 | . | TRBV5-6 | few | CASSFIAGETQYF | TGTGCCAGCAGCTTTATCGCGGGAGAGACCCAGTACTTC
TRBJ2-2 | TRBD1 | TRBV14 | . | CASSPTGVSTGELFF | TGTGCCAGCAGCCCAACAGGGGTTAGCACCGGGGAGCTGTTTTTT
TRBJ2-1 | . | TRBV27 | . | CASRRGPSYNEQFF | TGTGCCAGCAGACGGGGCCCCTCCTACAATGAGCAGTTCTTC
TRBJ2-3 | TRBD2 | TRBV28 | many | CASIPAGLNTDTQYF | TGTGCCAGCATCCCAGCGGGACTTAACACAGATACGCAGTATTTT
TRBJ2-7 | TRBD2 | TRBV2 | . | CASSELAGGREQYF | TGTGCCAGCAGTGAACTAGCGGGAGGGCGCGAGCAGTACTTC
TRBJ2-7 | TRBD1 | TRBV20-1 | many | CSALPGQGYDEQYF | TGCAGTGCTCTTCCGGGACAGGGGTACGACGAGCAGTACTTC
TRBJ1-4 | TRBD1 | TRBV28 | . | CASSLEDRGGGNEKLFF | TGTGCCAGCAGTTTAGAGGACAGGGGCGGAGGGAATGAAAAACTGTTTTTT
TRBJ2-2 | . | TRBV6-4 | once | CASAFGTNTGELFF | TGTGCCAGCGCTTTCGGGACGAACACCGGGGAGCTGTTTTTT
TRBJ2-7 | TRBD1 | TRBV29-1 | many | CSVEFGTGWNYEQYF | TGCAGCGTTGAATTCGGGACAGGGTGGAACTACGAGCAGTACTTC
TRBJ2-5 | TRBD1 | TRBV12-3/TRBV12-4 | many | CASSRGQPETQYF | TGTGCCAGCAGCCGGGGACAGCCGGAGACCCAGTACTTC
TRBJ1-2 | . | TRBV28 | many | CASSPPWSGYTF | TGTGCCAGCAGTCCACCTTGGAGTGGCTACACCTTC
TRBJ1-1 | TRBD1 | TRBV3-1 | many | CASSLQQGHGIKAFF | TGTGCCAGCAGCCTCCAACAGGGGCATGGGATTAAAGCTTTCTTT
TRBJ1-1 | . | TRBV5-1 | many | CASSLWAGAGTEAFF | TGCGCCAGCAGCTTGTGGGCAGGGGCGGGCACTGAAGCTTTCTTT
TRBJ1-6 | TRBD1 | TRBV28 | many | CASLVGTVNSPLHF | TGTGCCAGTCTCGTGGGGACAGTCAATTCACCCCTCCACTTT
TRBJ2-7 | TRBD1 | TRBV13 | . | CASSTGTGLYEQYF | TGTGCCAGTAGCACCGGGACAGGACTATACGAGCAGTACTTC
TRBJ2-5 | . | TRBV20-1 | . | CSARSPTKETQYF | TGCAGTGCTAGATCGCCGACGAAAGAGACCCAGTACTTC
TRBJ2-1 | TRBD2 | TRBV2 | . | CASSELAGGREQFF | TGTGCCAGCAGTGAACTAGCGGGAGGGCGCGAGCAGTTCTTC
TRBJ1-2 | TRBD1 | TRBV30 | many | CAWRPQGAGGYTF | TGTGCCTGGAGACCGCAGGGGGCGGGAGGCTACACCTTC
TRBJ2-1 | TRBD2 | TRBV11-2 | many | CASSSTGGASYNEQFF | TGTGCCAGCAGCTCAACGGGGGGAGCTTCCTACAATGAGCAGTTCTTC
TRBJ2-2 | TRBD2 | TRBV29-1 | few | CSVLGGAGSNTGELFF | TGCAGCGTTCTCGGGGGGGCAGGGTCTAACACCGGGGAGCTGTTTTTT
TRBJ2-7 | . | TRBV10-2 | . | CASSELGGDYEQYF | TGCGCCAGCAGTGAGTTAGGGGGGGACTACGAGCAGTACTTC
TRBJ1-2 | . | TRBV28 | many | CASSFTPRSGYGYTF | TGTGCCAGCAGTTTCACCCCTCGGTCGGGCTATGGCTACACCTTC
TRBJ2-7 | . | TRBV5-1 | many | CASSVGGSYEQYF | TGCGCCAGCAGCGTTGGAGGCTCCTACGAGCAGTACTTC
TRBJ2-6 | . | TRBV10-3 | few | CAITDGTPGVSGANVLTF | TGTGCCATCACCGACGGGACCCCGGGGGTCTCTGGGGCCAACGTCCTGACTTTC
TRBJ2-3 | TRBD2 | TRBV5-8 | few | CASSFGGRAGDTQYF | TGTGCCAGCAGCTTCGGCGGGAGGGCCGGAGATACGCAGTATTTT
TRBJ2-7 | TRBD1 | TRBV6-1 | . | CASIDRGFYEQYF | TGTGCCAGCATCGACAGGGGGTTCTACGAGCAGTACTTC
TRBJ2-1 | . | TRBV20-1 | . | CSAIGRGLNGIFSSYNEQFF | TGCAGTGCTATAGGCCGGGGACTGAATGGGATCTTCAGCTCCTACAATGAGCAGTTCTTC